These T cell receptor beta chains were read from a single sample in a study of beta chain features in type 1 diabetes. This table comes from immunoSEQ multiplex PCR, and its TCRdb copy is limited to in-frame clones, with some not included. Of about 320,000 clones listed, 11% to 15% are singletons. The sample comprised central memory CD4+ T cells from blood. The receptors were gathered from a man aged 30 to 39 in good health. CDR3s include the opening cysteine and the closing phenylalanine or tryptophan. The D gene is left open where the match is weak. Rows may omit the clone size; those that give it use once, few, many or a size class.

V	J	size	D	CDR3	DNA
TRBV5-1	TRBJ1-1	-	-	CASSSRDGADAFF	TGCGCCAGCAGCTCCAGAGATGGGGCGGACGCTTTCTTT
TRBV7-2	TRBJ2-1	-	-	CASSTDRNAEQFF	TGTGCCAGCAGCACAGACAGGAACGCTGAGCAGTTCTTC
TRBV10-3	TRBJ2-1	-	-	CAISGGIGYEQFF	TGTGCCATCAGTGGAGGCATAGGCTATGAGCAGTTCTTC
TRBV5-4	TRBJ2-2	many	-	CASSLPNTGELFF	TGTGCCAGCAGCTTACCGAACACCGGGGAGCTGTTTTTT
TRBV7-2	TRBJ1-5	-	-	CASAEGNLGNQPQHF	TGTGCCAGCGCCGAGGGGAATCTTGGCAATCAGCCCCAGCATTTT
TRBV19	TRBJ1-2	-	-	CASSPIPRPLGDGYTF	TGTGCCAGTAGCCCAATCCCGAGACCGCTGGGAGATGGCTACACCTTC
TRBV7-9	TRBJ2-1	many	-	CASSLRGAVNEQFF	TGTGCCAGCAGCTTAAGGGGGGCTGTTAATGAGCAGTTCTTC
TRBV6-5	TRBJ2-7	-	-	CASSAGRQYEQYF	TGTGCCAGCAGTGCCGGACGGCAATACGAGCAGTACTTC
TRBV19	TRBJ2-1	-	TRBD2	CATGGGPVLSEQFF	TGTGCCACCGGGGGAGGGCCGGTTTTAAGTGAGCAGTTCTTC
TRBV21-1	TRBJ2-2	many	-	CASSKVGVANTGELFF	TGTGCCAGCAGCAAAGTTGGAGTTGCGAACACCGGGGAGCTGTTTTTT
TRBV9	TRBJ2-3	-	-	CASSPTRAGHRDTQYF	TGTGCCAGCAGTCCGACCCGAGCGGGACACCGAGATACGCAGTATTTT
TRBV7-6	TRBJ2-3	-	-	CASSLIGGDTQYF	TGTGCCAGCAGCTTAATTGGTGGGGATACGCAGTATTTT
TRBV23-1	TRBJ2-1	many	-	CASSQSICTGRGNEQFF	TGCGCCAGCAGTCAATCAATTTGTACAGGGAGGGGCAATGAGCAGTTCTTC
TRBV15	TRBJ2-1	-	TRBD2	CATSRAAGSYNEQFF	TGTGCCACCAGCAGAGCAGCGGGGTCCTACAATGAGCAGTTCTTC
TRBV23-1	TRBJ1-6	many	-	CASSRGPLHF	TGCGCCAGCAGCCGAGGACCCCTCCACTTT
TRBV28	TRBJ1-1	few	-	CASIQGRTEAFF	TGTGCCAGCATTCAGGGGAGGACTGAAGCTTTCTTT
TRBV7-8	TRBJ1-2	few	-	CASSLNRGDYGYTF	TGTGCCAGCAGCCTAAACCGGGGCGACTATGGCTACACCTTC
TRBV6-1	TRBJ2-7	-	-	CASSRRLGKSYEQYF	TGTGCCAGCAGCCGTAGACTAGGGAAATCCTACGAGCAGTACTTC
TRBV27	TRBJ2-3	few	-	CASSPPRQGVSGSTQYF	TGTGCCAGCAGCCCCCCGCGGCAGGGGGTAAGCGGGAGCACGCAGTATTTT
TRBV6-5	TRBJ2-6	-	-	CASSSLGAGANVLTF	TGTGCCAGCTCTTCATTGGGTGCTGGGGCCAACGTCCTGACTTTC
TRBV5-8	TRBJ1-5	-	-	CASPRDIHQPQHF	TGTGCCAGCCCGAGGGACATTCATCAGCCCCAGCATTTT
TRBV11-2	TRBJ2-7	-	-	CASSLAQGPYEQYF	TGTGCCAGCAGCTTAGCACAAGGGCCCTACGAGCAGTACTTC
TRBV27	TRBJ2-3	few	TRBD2	CASSLTGLAGVVGTDTQYF	TGTGCCAGCTCGTTGACCGGACTAGCGGGAGTAGTGGGCACAGATACGCAGTATTTT
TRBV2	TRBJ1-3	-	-	CASSDGMTPSAF	TGTGCCAGCAGTGACGGAATGACCCCTTCAGCGTTT
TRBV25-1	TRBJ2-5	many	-	CASSDAARGVETQYF	TGTGCCAGCAGTGATGCCGCCCGCGGGGTAGAGACCCAGTACTTC
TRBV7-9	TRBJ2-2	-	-	CASSLLPGGELFF	TGTGCCAGCAGCTTGCTACCCGGCGGGGAGCTGTTTTTT
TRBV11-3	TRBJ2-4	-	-	CASSWENIQYF	TGTGCCAGCAGCTGGGAAAACATTCAGTACTTC
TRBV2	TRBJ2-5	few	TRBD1	CASSDQGQGMETQYF	TGTGCCAGCAGTGATCAGGGACAGGGTATGGAGACCCAGTACTTC
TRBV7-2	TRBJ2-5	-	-	CASSPSFGETQYF	TGTGCCAGCAGCCCCTCTTTCGGGGAGACCCAGTACTTC
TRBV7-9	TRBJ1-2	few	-	CASSHTGALNYGYTF	TGTGCCAGCAGCCACACCGGGGCCCTAAACTATGGCTACACCTTC
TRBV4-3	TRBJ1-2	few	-	CASSQNGRSNYGYTF	TGCGCCAGCAGCCAAAACGGGAGATCTAACTATGGCTACACCTTC
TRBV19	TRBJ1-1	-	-	CASSNGGWDTEAFF	TGTGCCAGTAGTAACGGGGGCTGGGACACTGAAGCTTTCTTT
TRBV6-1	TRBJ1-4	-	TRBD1	CASRQGPPEEKLFF	TGTGCCAGCAGACAGGGGCCACCGGAGGAAAAACTGTTTTTT
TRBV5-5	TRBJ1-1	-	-	CASSPRGGFTEAFF	TGTGCCAGCAGCCCACGGGGCGGGTTCACTGAAGCTTTCTTT
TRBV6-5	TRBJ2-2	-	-	CASSYSGFRDTGELFF	TGTGCCAGCAGTTACTCGGGGTTTCGAGACACCGGGGAGCTGTTTTTT
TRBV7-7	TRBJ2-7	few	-	CASSSAEGYEQYF	TGTGCCAGCAGCTCCGCAGAGGGCTACGAGCAGTACTTC
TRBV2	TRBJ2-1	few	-	CASTREGEQFF	TGTGCCAGCACCCGAGAGGGTGAGCAGTTCTTC
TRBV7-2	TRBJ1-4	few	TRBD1	CASSSTGHGEKLFF	TGTGCCAGCAGCTCGACAGGGCATGGTGAAAAACTGTTTTTT
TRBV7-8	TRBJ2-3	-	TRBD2	CASSLRGLATDTQYF	TGTGCCAGCAGCTTACGTGGACTAGCAACAGATACGCAGTATTTT
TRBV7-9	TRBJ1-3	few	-	CASSPNSGNTIYF	TGTGCCAGCAGCCCCAACTCTGGAAACACCATATATTTT
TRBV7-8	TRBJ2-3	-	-	CASSLRGAIPTDTQYF	TGTGCCAGCAGCCTCAGGGGGGCCATCCCCACAGATACGCAGTATTTT
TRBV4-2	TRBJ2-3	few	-	CASSGVADTQYF	TGTGCCAGCAGCGGGGTTGCAGATACGCAGTATTTT
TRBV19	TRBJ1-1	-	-	CASIGGHKAFF	TGTGCCAGTATTGGGGGTCATAAAGCTTTCTTT
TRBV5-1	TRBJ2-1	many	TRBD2	CASSLAPGLARGEQFF	TGCGCCAGCAGCTTGGCCCCGGGACTAGCGAGAGGTGAGCAGTTCTTC
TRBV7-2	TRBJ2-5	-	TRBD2	CASSLGSSGSKFYF	TGTGCCAGCAGCTTAGGGTCTAGCGGATCGAAATTTTACTTC
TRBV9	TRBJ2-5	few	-	CASSVGTIGAETQYF	TGTGCCAGCAGCGTAGGGACGATCGGGGCAGAGACCCAGTACTTC
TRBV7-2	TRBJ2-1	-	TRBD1	CASSSRTGYYNEQFF	TGTGCCAGCAGCTCCAGGACAGGGTATTACAATGAGCAGTTCTTC
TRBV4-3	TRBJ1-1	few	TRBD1	CASSQPGQLNTEAFF	TGCGCCAGCAGCCAGCCGGGACAGCTAAACACTGAAGCTTTCTTT
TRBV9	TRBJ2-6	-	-	CASSVGTGANVLTF	TGTGCCAGCAGCGTAGGAACTGGGGCCAACGTCCTGACTTTC
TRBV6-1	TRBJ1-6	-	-	CASILDGGNSPLHF	TGTGCCAGCATCCTGGACGGGGGAAATTCACCCCTCCACTTT
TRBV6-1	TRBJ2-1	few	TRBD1	CASSEYNRGVYNEQFF	TGTGCCAGCAGTGAATACAACAGGGGGGTCTACAATGAGCAGTTCTTC